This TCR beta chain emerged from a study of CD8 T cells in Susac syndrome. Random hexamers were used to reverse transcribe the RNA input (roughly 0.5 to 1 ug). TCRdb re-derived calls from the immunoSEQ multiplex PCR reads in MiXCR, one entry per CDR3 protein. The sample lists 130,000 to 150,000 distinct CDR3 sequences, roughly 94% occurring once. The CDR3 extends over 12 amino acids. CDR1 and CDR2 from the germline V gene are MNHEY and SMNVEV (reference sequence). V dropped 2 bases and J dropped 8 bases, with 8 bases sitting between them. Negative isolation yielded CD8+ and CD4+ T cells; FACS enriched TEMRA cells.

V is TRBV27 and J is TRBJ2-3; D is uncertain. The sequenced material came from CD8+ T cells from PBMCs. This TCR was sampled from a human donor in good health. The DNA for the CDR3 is TGTGCCAGCAGTTTAGTTTCCGGTACGCAGTATTTT. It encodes CASSLVSGTQYF.